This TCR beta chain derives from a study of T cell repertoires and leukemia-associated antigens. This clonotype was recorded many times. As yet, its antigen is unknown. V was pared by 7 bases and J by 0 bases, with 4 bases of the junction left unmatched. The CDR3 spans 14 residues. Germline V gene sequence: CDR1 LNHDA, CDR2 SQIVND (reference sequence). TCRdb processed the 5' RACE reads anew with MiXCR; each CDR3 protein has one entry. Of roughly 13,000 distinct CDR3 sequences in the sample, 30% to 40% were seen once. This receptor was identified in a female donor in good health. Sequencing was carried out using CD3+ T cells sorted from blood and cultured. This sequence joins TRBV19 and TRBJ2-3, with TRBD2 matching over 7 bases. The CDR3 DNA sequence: TGTGCCAGTAACGGACTAGAGAGCACAGATACGCAGTATTTT. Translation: CASNGLESTDTQYF.